This T cell receptor (beta chain) originates from a study of glioma-infiltrating T cells. Using RNA template, CDR3s of TCR alpha and beta were amplified with iRepertoire arm-PCR. TCRdb reprocessed the multiplex PCR reads via MiXCR and lists one record per CDR3 protein. The table records about 130,000 distinct CDR3 sequences, around 25% of them present only once. Sequences were obtained from glioma tissue, nonneoplastic brain tissue, or PBMCs (not recorded which). The receptor comes from a human donor with low-grade glioma or glioblastoma, undergoing nonglioma brain surgery, or in good health (not recorded which).

CDR3 loop: CSARPGGHHMNTEAFF. The CDR3 DNA is TGCAGTGCTAGACCGGGGGGACACCACATGAACACTGAAGCTTTCTTT. The chain employs TRBV20-1 and TRBJ1-1; the D gene is possibly TRBD1 (6 bases). Trimming cost V 2 bases and J 0 bases, with 16 bases left between them. The germline CDR1 and CDR2 sequences are DFQATT and SNEGSKA (reference sequence). The CDR3 loop spans 16 amino acids.